This TCR beta chain appears in the sequencing data of a study of T cells in Graves' hyperthyroidism and ophthalmopathy. CDR1 is SGHVS, CDR2 FNYEAQ, per germline. This CDR3 is 14 amino acids long. V was trimmed by 5 bases and J by 3 bases, leaving 10 bases between them. Points from the study as a whole: It was a median about 7.1 months before onset that the model predicted ophthalmopathy.

This clonotype was detected ten times or more. Its antigen is undetermined. Graves' hyperthyroidism was deemed stable given no ophthalmopathy progression within 18 months. Patients aged 18 to 65 had newly diagnosed hyperthyroidism lasting under 2 months. Fresh peripheral blood, roughly 9.8 ml of it, supplied the PBMCs. TCR beta CDR3 sequences were amplified from RNA transcripts. HTBI primers were used for first-round RT-PCR of the TCR CDR3. In TCRdb, the multiplex PCR reads were re-called with MiXCR into one record per CDR3 protein. The sample carries roughly 170,000 distinct CDR3 sequences, about 18% recorded once.

The sample consisted of blood. V and J are TRBV7-6 and TRBJ1-4, with TRBD1 as a possible D gene (5 bases). The clonotype was recovered from a woman aged 45-60 years with Graves' hyperthyroidism. CDR3 in DNA: TGTGCCAGCAGCCAGGACATATCTAATGAAAAACTGTTTTTT. Translation: CASSQDISNEKLFF.